This T cell receptor beta chain comes out of a study of T-cell memory formation after mild COVID-19 (dated by TCRdb to about 2021). Regarding the complete study: TCR sequence clusters from the two donors were found to be largely donor specific. Longitudinal TCRalpha and TCRbeta repertoire sequencing tracked T-cell clones expanding and contracting after mild COVID-19 in a couple of donors. Two young, previously healthy adult volunteers, one female and one male, were included in the cohort. Overall results and qualifications from the work: Whether the second-wave clones peaking on day 37 were SARS-CoV-2 specific was not confirmed. Clones contracting from day 15 to 85 had balanced CD4/CD8 phenotypes, while a second wave expanding from day 15 to 37 was biased towards CD4+. Contracting CD4+ clones were found mainly in CM and EM memory subsets, while CD8+ clones were enriched in EMRA. Some responding clones were found in pre-infection memory, which suggests that pre-existing cross-reactive memory T cells took part in the SARS-CoV-2 response. Only two mild cases were covered by the study, and larger cohorts that include severe cases with pre-infection samples were considered necessary.

Reading the germline V gene gives CDR1 SGHTA and CDR2 FQGNSA. V loses 5 bases, J loses 4 bases, and the germline ends lie 15 bases apart. The CDR3 measures 15 amino acids from cysteine to phenylalanine. Only the CDR3 region is kept as DNA, spanning 45 bases read in frame from base 1. Ficoll-Paque density gradient centrifugation was used to isolate PBMCs. This clonotype was seen only a few times. There is no known antigen for this receptor. Nothing much larger sits one base from this clone, and base qualities are not available. The sequencer listed for this sample is Illumina NovaSeq 6000. TCRalpha and TCRbeta cDNA libraries were built by 5'RACE with constant-segment primers, adding sample barcodes and unique molecular identifiers. Trizol reagent was used to extract RNA from every sample. Library amplification was performed in two PCR steps, and a second sample barcode and Illumina TruSeq adapters were introduced in the second step. The libraries were sequenced on an Illumina NovaSeq using 2 x 150 bp paired-end reads. As for how the authors treated the data: Demultiplexing of reads and collapsing into UMI-guided consensus sequences were performed with migec v1.2.7. Using mixcr v2.1.11, the UMI consensuses were aligned to TRA and TRB V and J templates and assembled into clonotypes. Expanded or contracted clonotypes were those called significant by both edgeR and NoisET, with noise models trained on biological replicates. edgeR calls used a false discovery rate-adjusted p below 0.01 and a log2 fold-change threshold of 1. As an exploratory analysis of dynamics, PCA with hierarchical clustering was applied to max-normalized trajectories of the 1000 most abundant clonotypes. The CD4 or CD8 phenotype of responding clones was assigned using the separately sequenced CD4+ and CD8+ repertoires. TCRdb reprocessing: public reads trimmed at Q25 with fastp, clones called with MiXCR, in-frame beta chains kept. Each record represents a unique CDR3 protein, reported with the most common genes and DNA among its rows. These V and J calls derive from TCRdb rather than the authors' analysis. The sample table shows hundreds of thousands of distinct CDR3 sequences, and less than 20% are seen once. The top ten clonotypes cover approximately 2.1% of the sample.

What was sequenced was PBMCs or a T cell subset sorted from them (not recorded which). Recombination joined TRBV7-2 with TRBJ1-5, with the D gene uncertain. This receptor was taken from an adult woman who had mild COVID-19 (a few samples of this study predate the infection). The sample titles of this study are shuffled in the database, so cell type and time point are left out; the donor was told from shared clones. The CDR3 reads CASSPGVSWNQPQHF. The bases are TGTGCCAGCAGCCCCGGGGTGTCGTGGAATCAGCCCCAGCATTTT.